This TCR beta chain was observed in a study of blood T cells in healthy people across ages. Study conclusions and caveats: Compared with aged donors, long-lived donors showed fewer expanded clones, suggesting selection. Measured against age, TCR beta diversity per million T cells decreased in a roughly linear manner. Donor CMV status, an unknown factor, possibly confounded changes in expanded clonotypes.

Primers used in a second PCR of about 6 to 11 cycles were a sample-barcoded 5' primer and a J-beta primer mix. Sequencing of every sample gave 3 million or more CDR3-containing paired-end reads. Using its own MiXCR run on the 5' RACE reads, TCRdb lists one record per CDR3 protein. The sample lists over 600,000 distinct CDR3 sequences; approximately 21% were seen once. J lost 4 bases, V lost 2 bases, and 10 bases had no gene match. Germline values: CDR1 LGHDT, CDR2 YNNKEL (reference sequence). The CDR3 is 17 amino acids. Note on this clonotype: No antigen is known for it.

The V and J genes are TRBV3-1 and TRBJ2-2; 7 nucleotides agree with TRBD1. Sample: blood. This TCR came from a man aged 70 or older in good health. The CDR3 sequence: CASSQFGTVQATGELFF. CDR3 in DNA: TGTGCCAGCAGCCAATTTGGGACAGTGCAAGCCACCGGGGAGCTGTTTTTT.